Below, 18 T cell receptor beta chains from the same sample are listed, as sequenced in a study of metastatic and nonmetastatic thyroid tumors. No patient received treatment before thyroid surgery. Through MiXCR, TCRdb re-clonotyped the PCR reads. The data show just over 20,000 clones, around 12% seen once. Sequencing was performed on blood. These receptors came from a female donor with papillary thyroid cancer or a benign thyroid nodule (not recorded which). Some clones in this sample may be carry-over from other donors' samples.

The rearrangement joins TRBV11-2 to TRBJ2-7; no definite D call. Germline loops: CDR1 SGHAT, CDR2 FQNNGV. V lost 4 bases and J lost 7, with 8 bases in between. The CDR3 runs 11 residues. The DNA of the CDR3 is TGTGCCAGCAGCTCACCCGGAGAGCAGTACTTC. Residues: CASSSPGEQYF. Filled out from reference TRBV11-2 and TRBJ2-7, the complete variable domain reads EAGVAQSPRYKIIEKRQSVAFWCNPISGHATLYWYQQILGQGPKLLIQFQNNGVVDDSQLPKDRFSAERLKGVDSTLKIQPAKLEDSAVYLCASSSPGEQYFGPGTRLTVT.

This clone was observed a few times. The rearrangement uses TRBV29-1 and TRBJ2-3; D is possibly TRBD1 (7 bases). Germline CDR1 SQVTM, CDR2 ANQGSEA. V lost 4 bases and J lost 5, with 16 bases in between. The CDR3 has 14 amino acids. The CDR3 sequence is CSVGQTGTGDTQYF. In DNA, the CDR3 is TGCAGCGTTGGACAGACAGGGACTGGAGATACGCAGTATTTT.

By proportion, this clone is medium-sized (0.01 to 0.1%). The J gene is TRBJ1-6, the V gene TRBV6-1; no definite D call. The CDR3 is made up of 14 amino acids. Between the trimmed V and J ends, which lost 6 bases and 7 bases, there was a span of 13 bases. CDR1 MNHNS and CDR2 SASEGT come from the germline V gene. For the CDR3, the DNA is TGTGCCAGCAGCCCTCGAGAGGTAAATTCACCCCTCCACTTT. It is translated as CASSPREVNSPLHF.

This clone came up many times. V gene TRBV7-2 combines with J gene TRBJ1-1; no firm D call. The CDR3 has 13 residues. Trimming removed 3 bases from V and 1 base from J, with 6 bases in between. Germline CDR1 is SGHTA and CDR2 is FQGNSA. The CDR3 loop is CASSLERNTEAFF. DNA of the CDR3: TGTGCCAGCAGCTTGGAGCGGAACACTGAAGCTTTCTTT.

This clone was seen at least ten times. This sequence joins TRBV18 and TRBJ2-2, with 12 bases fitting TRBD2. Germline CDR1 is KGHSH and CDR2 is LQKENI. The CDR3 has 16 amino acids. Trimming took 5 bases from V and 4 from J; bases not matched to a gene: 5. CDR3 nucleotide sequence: TGTGCCAGCTCAGAGACTAGCGGGAGATCCACCGGGGAGCTGTTTTTT. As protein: CASSETSGRSTGELFF.

The CDR3 protein is CASIVPQAHNSPLHF. The CDR3 nucleotides read TGTGCCAGCATTGTCCCTCAGGCGCATAATTCACCCCTCCACTTT. The genes are TRBV6-1 and TRBJ1-6; D unresolved. Germline V CDR1 and CDR2: MNHNS, SASEGT. With 7 bases removed from V and 5 bases from J, the gap between germline ends came to 15 bases. CDR3 length: 15 amino acids.

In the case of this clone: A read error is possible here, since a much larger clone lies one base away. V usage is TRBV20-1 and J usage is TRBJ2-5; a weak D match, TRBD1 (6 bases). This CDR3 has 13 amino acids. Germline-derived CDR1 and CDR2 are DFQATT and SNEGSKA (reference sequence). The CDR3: CIADSGGGETQYF. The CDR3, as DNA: TGCATTGCGGACAGTGGGGGCGGAGAGACCCAGTACTTC.

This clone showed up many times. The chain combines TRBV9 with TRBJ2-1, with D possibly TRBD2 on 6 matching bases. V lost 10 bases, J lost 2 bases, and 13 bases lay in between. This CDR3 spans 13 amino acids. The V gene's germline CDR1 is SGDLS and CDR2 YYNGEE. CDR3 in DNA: TGTGCCGGGGGGAGAGGGCCCTACAATGAGCAGTTCTTC. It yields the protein CAGGRGPYNEQFF.

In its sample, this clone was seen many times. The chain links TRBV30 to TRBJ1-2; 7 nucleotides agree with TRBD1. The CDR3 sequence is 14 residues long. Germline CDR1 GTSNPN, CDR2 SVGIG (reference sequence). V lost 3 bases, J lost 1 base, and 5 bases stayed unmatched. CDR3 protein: CAWRGDSYNYGYTF. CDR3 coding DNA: TGTGCCTGGAGGGGGGACAGCTATAACTATGGCTACACCTTC. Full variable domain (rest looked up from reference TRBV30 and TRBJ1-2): SQTIHQWPATLVQPVGSPLSLECTVEGTSNPNLYWYRQAAGRGLQLLFYSVGIGQISSEVPQNLSASRPQDRQFILSSKKLLLSDSGFYLCAWRGDSYNYGYTFGSGTRLTVV.

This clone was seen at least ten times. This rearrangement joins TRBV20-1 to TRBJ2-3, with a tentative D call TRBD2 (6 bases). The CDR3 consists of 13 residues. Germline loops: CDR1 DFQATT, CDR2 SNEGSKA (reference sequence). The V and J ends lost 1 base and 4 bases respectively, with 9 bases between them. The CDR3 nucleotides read TGCAGTGCTAGAGCGGGAGCGTCAGATACGCAGTATTTT. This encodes CSARAGASDTQYF.

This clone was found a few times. The CDR3 protein is CASAIPGLAVRSGELFF. The CDR3 DNA is TGTGCCAGCGCTATTCCCGGACTAGCGGTTAGGTCCGGGGAGCTGTTTTTT. This chain links TRBV6-1 with TRBJ2-2; 10 positions match TRBD2. The V segment lost 8 bases and the J segment 6 bases; nucleotides outside the gene matches: 15. Germline CDR1 is MNHNS and CDR2 is SASEGT. CDR3 length equals 17 residues.

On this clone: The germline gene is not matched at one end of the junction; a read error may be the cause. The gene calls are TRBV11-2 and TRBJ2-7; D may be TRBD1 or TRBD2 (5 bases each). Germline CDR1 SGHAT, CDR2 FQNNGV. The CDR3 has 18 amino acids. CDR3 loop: CASSLGPRTRKTDYEKYF. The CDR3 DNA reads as TGTGCCAGCAGCTTAGGCCCCCGGACACGCAAAACCGACTACGAGAAGTACTTC.

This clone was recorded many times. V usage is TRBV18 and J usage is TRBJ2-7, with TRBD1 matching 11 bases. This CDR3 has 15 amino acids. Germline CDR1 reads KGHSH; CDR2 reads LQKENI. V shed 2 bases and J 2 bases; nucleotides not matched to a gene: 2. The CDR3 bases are TGTGCCAGCTCACCAGGACAGGGGGCTCCCTACGAGCAGTACTTC. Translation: CASSPGQGAPYEQYF.

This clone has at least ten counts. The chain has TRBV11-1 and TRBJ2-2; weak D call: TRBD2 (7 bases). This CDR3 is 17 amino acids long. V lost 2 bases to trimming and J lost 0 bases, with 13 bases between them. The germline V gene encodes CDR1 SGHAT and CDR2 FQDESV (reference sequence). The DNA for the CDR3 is TGTGCCAGCAGCTTATATAGGCGGGGGCCGAACACCGGGGAGCTGTTTTTT. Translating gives CASSLYRRGPNTGELFF.

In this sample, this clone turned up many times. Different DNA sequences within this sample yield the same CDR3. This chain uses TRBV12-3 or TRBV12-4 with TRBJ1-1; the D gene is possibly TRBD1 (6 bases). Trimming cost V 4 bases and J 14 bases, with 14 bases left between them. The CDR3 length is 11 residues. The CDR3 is CASSSEGGAFF. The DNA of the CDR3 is TGTGCCAGCAGTTCCGAGGGGGGGGCCTTCTTT.

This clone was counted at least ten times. The CDR3 DNA reads as TGTGCCAGCAGTGGGGGAGGTCTCCTGGGCCCTGAAGCTTTCTTT. Translated, it gives CASSGGGLLGPEAFF. The V gene is TRBV25-1, the J gene TRBJ1-1; D is uncertain. This CDR3 is 15 amino acids long. Looked up from germline, CDR1 is MGHDK and CDR2 is SYGVNS. The V gene lost 4 bases and the J gene lost 6 bases, with 18 bases spanning the gap.

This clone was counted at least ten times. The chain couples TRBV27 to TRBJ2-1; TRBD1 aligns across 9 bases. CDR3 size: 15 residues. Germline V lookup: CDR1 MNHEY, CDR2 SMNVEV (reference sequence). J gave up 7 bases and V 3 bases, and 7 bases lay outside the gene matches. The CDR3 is CASSFADRGSNEQFF. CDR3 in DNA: TGTGCCAGCAGTTTTGCGGACAGGGGATCAAATGAGCAGTTCTTC.

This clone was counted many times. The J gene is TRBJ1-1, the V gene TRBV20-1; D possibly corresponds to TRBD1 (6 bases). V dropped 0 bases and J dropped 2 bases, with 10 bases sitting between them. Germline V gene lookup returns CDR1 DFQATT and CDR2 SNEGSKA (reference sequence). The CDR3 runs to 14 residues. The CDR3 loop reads CSAREGGANTEAFF. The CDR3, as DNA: TGCAGTGCTAGAGAAGGGGGGGCTAACACTGAAGCTTTCTTT.